This section outlines one TCR beta chain sequence together with its context. This clone was seen once. The specificity of this receptor is unknown. Per-base qualities were not stored, and no clone one base away is much larger. These data belong to a study of blood T cell repertoires in COVID-19 (dated by TCRdb to about 2020). With respect to the entire study: The collaborator samples originated in the United States, Italy and Spain and spanned the acute and convalescent phases of COVID-19. The material from the prospective study consisted of cDNA or gDNA derived from T cells, B-cell-depleted T cells, or PBMCs. Where HLA class I and class II types were available, the types were taken from metadata supplied by the sample provider, not from assay-based typing. The sample metadata nearly always contained a de-identified subject ID, COVID-19 status, age in years and sex. Deeply sampled blood TCRbeta repertoires from subjects exposed to, actively infected with, or recovered from COVID-19 were included in the dataset. The samples were drawn from two sources: the first 160 participants of the ongoing ImmuneRACE study, and 1,000 to 1,500 subjects contributed by 6 global collaborators. A freely available public database, intended as a resource for researchers studying the immune response to SARS-CoV-2, is where the repertoires were released.

The CDR3 measures 15 amino acids from cysteine to phenylalanine. The entry retains the CDR3 DNA only, 45 bases that are in frame from base 1. For CDR1 and CDR2, the germline V gene lists LGHNA and YNFKEQ. After removal of 8 bases from V and 1 base from J, the junction retains 10 bases not matched to a gene. TCRbeta CDR3 regions were amplified from genomic DNA using the immunoSEQ Assay, a bias-controlled multiplex PCR. The original methods were these. The number of nucleated cells in each sample was estimated by amplification of reference gene primers within the assay. To quantify the absolute abundance of each unique TCRbeta CDR3 rearrangement, sequence reads were collapsed and filtered. For each sample, productive Simpson clonality was calculated by taking the square root of Simpson's diversity index across productive rearrangements. As stored in TCRdb, this immuneACCESS dataset retains in-frame rearrangements with V and J assigned. A fraction of the clones does not appear; measured against another copy, unresolved V genes explain less than half of the discrepancy, and the remainder lacks a known reason. For V, J and clone size, that table is used; D and trimming come from the DNA. The sample contains 150,000 to 200,000 clones, around nine tenths of them found a single time. The ten most abundant clones make up less than 3.5% of the sample.

The collaborating institutions used their own protocols to collect whole blood in K2EDTA tubes. Collaborator samples were shipped for TCRbeta analysis as frozen whole blood, isolated PBMCs, or DNA extracted from either sample type. What the study reported, not specific to this receptor: How much clinical and demographic metadata was included differed by source and by participant, and the metadata was provided uncurated.

This receptor was taken from a man between 65 and 85 years old with acute or convalescent COVID-19. The rearrangement joined TRBV4-2 to TRBJ1-1; 7 of the junction bases match TRBD1. The material sequenced was peripheral blood. The CDR3 corresponds to CASGRGGQTNTEAFF. Here is the DNA: TGTGCCAGCGGCCGAGGGGGACAGACGAACACTGAAGCTTTCTTT.